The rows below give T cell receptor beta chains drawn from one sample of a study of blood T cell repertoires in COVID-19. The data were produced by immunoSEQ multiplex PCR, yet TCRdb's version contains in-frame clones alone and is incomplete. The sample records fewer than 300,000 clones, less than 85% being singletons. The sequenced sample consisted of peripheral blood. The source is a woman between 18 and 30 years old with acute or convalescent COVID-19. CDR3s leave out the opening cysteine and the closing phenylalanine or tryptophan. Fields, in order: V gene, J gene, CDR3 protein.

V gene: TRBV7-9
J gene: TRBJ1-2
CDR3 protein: ASRLREDYGYT

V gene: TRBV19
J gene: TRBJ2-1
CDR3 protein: ASSRQVRGEQF

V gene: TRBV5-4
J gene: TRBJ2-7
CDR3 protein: ASSQGLAGGFNYEQY

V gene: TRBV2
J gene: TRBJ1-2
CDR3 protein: ASTRRQTTNYGYT

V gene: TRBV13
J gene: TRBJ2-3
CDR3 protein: ASSLAGGGGTDTQY

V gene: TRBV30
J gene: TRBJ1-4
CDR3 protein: AWSARTGEKLF

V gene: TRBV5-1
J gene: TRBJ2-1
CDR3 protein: ASRTAGGRDGYNEQF

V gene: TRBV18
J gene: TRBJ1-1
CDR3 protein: ASSPLTQGQGHTEAF

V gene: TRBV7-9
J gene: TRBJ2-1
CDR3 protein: ASSPQALDNEQF

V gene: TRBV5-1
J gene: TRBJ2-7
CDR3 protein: ASAVSPGTGDYEQY

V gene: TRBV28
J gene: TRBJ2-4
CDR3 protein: ASSTPGFVKNIQY

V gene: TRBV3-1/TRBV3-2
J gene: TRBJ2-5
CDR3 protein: ASSRDGSGSIETQY

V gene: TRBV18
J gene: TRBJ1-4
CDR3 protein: ASSPLSGQGEKLF

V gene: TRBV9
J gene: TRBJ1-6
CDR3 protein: ASSLGGGMYSPLH

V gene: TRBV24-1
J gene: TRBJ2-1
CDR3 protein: ATRGGNYNEQF

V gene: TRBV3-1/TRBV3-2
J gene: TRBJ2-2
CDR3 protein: ASSHILAAGRGGELF

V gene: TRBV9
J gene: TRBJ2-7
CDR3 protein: ASSPTLAGRTYEQY

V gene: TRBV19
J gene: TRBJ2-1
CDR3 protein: ASSTGGNEQF

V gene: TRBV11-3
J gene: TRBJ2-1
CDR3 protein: ASSLDSRAGEQF

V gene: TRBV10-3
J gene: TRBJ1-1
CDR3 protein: AITEGTREAF

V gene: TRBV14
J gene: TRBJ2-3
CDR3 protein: ASSPFRTSGSTDTQY

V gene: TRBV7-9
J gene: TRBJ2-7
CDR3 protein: ASSWKTGVSNEQY

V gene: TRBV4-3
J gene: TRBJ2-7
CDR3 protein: ASSPRGTYEQY

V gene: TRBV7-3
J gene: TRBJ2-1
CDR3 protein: ASSKTGQGARYNEQF

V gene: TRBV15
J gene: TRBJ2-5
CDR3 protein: ATSRDLGTKSGETQY

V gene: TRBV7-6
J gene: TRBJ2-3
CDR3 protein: ASSKRLAGGTDTQY

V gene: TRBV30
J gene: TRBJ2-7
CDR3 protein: AWSPTGTYEQY

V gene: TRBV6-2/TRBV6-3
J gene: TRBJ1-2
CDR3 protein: ASSYLRGRDGYT

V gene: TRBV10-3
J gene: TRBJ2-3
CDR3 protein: AISESLSTGLSTDTQY

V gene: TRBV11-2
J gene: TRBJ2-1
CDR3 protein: ASSLGGGSYNEQF

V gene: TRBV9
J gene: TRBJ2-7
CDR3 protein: ASSVGTGGGSSYEQY